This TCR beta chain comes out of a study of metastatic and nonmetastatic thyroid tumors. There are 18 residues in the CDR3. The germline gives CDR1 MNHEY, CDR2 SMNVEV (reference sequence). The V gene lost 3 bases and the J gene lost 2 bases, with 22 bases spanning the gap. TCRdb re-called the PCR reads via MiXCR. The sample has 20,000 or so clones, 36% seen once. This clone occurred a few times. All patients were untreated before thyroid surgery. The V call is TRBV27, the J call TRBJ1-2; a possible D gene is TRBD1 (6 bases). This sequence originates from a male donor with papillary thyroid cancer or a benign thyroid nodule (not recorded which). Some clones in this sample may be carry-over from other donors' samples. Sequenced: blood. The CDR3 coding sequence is TGTGCCAGCAGTTTGACAGGACTACCAACCGTATCAAACTATGGCTACACCTTC. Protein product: CASSLTGLPTVSNYGYTF.